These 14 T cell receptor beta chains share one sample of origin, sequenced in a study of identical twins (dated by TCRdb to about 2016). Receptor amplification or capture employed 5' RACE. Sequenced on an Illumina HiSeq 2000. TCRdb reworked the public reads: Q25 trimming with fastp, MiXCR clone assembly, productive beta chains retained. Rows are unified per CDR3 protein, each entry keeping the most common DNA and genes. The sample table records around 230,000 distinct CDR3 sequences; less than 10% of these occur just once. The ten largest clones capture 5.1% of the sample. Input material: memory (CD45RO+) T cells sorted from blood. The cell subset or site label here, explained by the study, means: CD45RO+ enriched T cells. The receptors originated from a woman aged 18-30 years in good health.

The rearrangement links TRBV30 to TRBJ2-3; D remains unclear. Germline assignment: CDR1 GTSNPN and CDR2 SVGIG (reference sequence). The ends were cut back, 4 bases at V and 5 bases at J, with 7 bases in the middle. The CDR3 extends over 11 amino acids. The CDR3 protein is CAWMRLDTQYF. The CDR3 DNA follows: TGTGCCTGGATGAGGCTAGATACGCAGTATTTT.

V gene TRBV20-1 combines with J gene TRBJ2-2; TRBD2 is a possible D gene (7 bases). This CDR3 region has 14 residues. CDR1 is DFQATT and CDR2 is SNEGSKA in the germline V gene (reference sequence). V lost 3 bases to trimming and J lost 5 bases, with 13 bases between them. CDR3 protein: CSASRGGRTGELFF. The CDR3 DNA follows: TGCAGTGCTAGTCGCGGGGGCAGGACCGGGGAGCTGTTTTTT.

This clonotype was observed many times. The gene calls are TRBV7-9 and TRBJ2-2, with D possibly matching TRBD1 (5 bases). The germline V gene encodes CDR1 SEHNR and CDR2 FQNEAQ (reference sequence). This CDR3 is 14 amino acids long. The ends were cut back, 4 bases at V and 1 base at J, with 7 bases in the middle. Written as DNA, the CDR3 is TGTGCCAGCAGCTACACAGGGAACACCGGGGAGCTGTTTTTT. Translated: CASSYTGNTGELFF.

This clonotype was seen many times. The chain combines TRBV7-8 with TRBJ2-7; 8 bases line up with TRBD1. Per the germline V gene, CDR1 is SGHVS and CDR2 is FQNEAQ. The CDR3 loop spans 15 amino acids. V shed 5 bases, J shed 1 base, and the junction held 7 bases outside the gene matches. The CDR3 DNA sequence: TGTGCCAGCAGCACCCGACAGGGGCCTTCCTACGAGCAGTACTTC. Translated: CASSTRQGPSYEQYF.

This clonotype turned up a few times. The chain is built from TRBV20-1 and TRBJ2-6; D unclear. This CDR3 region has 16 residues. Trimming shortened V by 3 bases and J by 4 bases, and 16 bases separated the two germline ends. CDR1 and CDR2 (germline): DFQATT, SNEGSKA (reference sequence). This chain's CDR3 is CSARDPSSWGANVLTF. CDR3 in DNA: TGCAGTGCTAGGGACCCCTCTTCCTGGGGGGCCAACGTCCTGACTTTC.

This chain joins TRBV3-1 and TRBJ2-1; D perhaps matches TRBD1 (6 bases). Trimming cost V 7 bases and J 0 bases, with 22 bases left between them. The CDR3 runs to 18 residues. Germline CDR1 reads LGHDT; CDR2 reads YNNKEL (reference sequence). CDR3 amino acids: CASTKEVPGTSSYNEQFF. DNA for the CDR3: TGTGCCAGCACCAAAGAGGTCCCCGGGACAAGCTCCTACAATGAGCAGTTCTTC.

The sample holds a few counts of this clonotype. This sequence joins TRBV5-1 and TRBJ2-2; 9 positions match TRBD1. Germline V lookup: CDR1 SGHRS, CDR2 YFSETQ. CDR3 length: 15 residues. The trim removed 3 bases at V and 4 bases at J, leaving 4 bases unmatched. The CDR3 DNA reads TGCGCCAGCAGCTGGGACAGGGCGGCCACCGGGGAGCTGTTTTTT. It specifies CASSWDRAATGELFF.

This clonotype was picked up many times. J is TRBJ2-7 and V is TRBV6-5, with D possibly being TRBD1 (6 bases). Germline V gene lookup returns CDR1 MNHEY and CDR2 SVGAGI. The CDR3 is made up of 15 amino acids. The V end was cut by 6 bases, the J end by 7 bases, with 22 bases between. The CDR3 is CASSYERTANSEQYF. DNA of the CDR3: TGTGCCAGCAGCTACGAACGGACAGCTAATTCAGAGCAGTACTTC.

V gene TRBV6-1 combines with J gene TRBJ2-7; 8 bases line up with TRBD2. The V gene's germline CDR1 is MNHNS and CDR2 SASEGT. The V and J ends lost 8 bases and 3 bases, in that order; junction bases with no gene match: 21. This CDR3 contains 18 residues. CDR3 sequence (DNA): TGTGCCAGCCGCGGAATGGGGAGTAGCGGGACTCTGGGCTACGAGCAGTACTTC. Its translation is CASRGMGSSGTLGYEQYF.

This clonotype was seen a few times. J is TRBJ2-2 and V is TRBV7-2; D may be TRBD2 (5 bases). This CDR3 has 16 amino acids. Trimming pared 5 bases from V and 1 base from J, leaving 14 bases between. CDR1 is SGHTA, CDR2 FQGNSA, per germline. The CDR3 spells CASSPWEWQNTGELFF. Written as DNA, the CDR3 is TGTGCCAGCAGCCCCTGGGAGTGGCAGAACACCGGGGAGCTGTTTTTT.

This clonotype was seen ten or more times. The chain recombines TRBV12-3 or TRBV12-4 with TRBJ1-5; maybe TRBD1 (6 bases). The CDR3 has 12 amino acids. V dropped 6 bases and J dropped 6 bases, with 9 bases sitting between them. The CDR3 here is CASRGGGQPQHF. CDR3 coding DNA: TGTGCCAGCAGAGGGGGAGGTCAGCCCCAGCATTTT.

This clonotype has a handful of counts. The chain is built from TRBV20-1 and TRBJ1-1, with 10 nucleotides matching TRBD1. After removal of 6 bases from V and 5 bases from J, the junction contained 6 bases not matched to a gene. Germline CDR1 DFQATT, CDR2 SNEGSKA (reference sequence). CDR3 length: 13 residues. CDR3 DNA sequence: TGCAGTGCCCGCGGACAGGGGGGGACTGAAGCTTTCTTT. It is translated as CSARGQGGTEAFF.

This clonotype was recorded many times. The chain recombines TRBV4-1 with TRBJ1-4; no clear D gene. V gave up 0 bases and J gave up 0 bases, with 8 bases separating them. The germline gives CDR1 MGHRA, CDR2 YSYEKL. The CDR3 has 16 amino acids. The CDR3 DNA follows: TGCGCCAGCAGCCAAGATTTCGGCGCAACTAATGAAAAACTGTTTTTT. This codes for CASSQDFGATNEKLFF.

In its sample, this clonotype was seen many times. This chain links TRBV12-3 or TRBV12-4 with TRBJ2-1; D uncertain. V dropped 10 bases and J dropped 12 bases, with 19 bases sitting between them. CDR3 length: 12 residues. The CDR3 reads CATAVGGLGQFF. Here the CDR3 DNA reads TGTGCCACCGCAGTGGGTGGGTTAGGGCAGTTCTTC.